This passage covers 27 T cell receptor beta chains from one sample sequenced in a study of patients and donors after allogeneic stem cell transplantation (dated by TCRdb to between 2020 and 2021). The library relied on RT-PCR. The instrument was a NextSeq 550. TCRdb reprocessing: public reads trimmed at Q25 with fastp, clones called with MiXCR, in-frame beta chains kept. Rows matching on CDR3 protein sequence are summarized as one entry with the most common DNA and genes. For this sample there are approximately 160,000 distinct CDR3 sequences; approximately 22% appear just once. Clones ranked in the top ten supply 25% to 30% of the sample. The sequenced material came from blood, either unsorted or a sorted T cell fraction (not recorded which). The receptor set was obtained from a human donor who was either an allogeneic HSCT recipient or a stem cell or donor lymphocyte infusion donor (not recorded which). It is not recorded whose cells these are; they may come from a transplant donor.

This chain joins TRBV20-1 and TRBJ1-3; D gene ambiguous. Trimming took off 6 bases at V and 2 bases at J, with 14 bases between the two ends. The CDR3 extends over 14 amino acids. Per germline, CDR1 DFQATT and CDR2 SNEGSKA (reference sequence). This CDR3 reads CSASDPSAGNTIYF. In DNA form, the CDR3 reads TGCAGTGCCTCTGACCCGTCGGCTGGAAACACCATATATTTT.

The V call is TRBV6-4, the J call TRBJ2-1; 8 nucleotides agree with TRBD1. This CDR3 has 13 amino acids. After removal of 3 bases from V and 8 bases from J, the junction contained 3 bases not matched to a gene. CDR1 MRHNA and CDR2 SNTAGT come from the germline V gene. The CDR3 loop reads CASSEQGDDEQFF. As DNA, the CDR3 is TGTGCCAGCAGTGAACAGGGGGACGATGAGCAGTTCTTC.

The DNA for the CDR3 is TGTGCCATGGGCGGGTTACGCAGCACAGATACGCAGTATTTT. This sequence encodes CAMGGLRSTDTQYF. The genes are TRBV10-3 and TRBJ2-3; a weak D match, TRBD2 (5 bases). Trimming pared 9 bases from V and 0 bases from J, leaving 13 bases between. Germline V lookup: CDR1 ENHRY, CDR2 SYGVKD. The CDR3 extends over 14 amino acids.

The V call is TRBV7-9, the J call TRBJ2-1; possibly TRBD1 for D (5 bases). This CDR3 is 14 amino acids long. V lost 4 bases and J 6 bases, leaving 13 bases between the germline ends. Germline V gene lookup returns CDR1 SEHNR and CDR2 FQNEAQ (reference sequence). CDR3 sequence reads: CASSSDKEFNEQFF. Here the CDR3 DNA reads TGTGCCAGCAGCTCGGACAAGGAATTCAATGAGCAGTTCTTC.

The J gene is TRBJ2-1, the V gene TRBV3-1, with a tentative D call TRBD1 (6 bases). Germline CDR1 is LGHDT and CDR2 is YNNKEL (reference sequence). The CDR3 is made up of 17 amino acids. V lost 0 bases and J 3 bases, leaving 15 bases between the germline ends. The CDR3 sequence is CASSQEGHTFIYNEQFF. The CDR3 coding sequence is TGTGCCAGCAGCCAAGAGGGACATACATTTATCTACAATGAGCAGTTCTTC.

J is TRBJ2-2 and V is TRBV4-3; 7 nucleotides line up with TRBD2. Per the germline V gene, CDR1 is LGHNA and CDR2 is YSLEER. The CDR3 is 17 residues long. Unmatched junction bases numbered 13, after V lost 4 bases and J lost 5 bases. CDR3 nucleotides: TGCGCCAGCAGCCCGTATTTGCCGGGAGGAGGGACCGGGGAGCTGTTTTTT. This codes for CASSPYLPGGGTGELFF.

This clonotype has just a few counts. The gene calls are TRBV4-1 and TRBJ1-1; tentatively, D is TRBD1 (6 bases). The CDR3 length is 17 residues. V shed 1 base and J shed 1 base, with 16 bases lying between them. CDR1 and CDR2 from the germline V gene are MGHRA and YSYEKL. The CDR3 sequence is CASSQVGQGRENTEAFF. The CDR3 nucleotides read TGCGCCAGCAGCCAAGTTGGTCAGGGGCGGGAGAACACTGAAGCTTTCTTT.

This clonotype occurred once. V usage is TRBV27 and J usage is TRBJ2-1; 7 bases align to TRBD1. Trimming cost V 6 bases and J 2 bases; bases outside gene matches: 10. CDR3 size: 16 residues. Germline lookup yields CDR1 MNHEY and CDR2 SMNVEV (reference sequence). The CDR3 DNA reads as TGTGCCAGCAGACGACAGGGCCCCAAAGCCTACAATGAGCAGTTCTTC. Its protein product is CASRRQGPKAYNEQFF.

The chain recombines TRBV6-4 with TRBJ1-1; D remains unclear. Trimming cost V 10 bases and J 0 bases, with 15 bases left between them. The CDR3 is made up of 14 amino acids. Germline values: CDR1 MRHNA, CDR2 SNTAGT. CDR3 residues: CATLGWNMNTEAFF. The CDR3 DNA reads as TGTGCCACCCTCGGGTGGAACATGAACACTGAAGCTTTCTTT.

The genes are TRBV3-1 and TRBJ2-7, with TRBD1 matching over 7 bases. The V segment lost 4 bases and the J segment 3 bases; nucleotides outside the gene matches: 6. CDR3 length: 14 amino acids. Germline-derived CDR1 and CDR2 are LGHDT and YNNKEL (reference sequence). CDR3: CASSLPGQIYEQYF. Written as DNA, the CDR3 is TGTGCCAGCAGCCTTCCGGGACAGATCTACGAGCAGTACTTC.

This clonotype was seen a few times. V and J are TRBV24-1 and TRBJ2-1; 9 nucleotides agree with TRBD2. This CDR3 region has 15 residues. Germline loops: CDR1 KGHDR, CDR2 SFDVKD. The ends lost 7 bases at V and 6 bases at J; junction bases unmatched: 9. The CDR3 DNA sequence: TGTGCCACCAGGCCCGAGGTAGCGGGGGCCAATGAGCAGTTCTTC. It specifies CATRPEVAGANEQFF.

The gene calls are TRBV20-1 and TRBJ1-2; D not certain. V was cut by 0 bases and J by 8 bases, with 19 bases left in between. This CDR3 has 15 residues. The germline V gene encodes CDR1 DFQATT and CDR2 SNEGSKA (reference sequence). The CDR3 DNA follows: TGCAGTGCTAGAGATTTAGAGACGGTGTATGGAGGCTACACCTTC. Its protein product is CSARDLETVYGGYTF.

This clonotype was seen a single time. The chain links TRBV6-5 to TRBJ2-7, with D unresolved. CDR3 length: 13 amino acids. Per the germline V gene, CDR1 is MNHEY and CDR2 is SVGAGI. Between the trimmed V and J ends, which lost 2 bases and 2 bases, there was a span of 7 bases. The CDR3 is CASSYQVTYEQYF. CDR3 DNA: TGTGCCAGCAGTTACCAGGTGACCTACGAGCAGTACTTC.

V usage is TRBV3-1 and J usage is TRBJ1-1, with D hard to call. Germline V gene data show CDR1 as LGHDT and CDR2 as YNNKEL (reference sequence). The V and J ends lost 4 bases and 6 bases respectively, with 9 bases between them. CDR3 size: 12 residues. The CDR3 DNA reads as TGTGCCAGCAGCCTAACGGCCTCTGAAGCTTTCTTT. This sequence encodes CASSLTASEAFF.

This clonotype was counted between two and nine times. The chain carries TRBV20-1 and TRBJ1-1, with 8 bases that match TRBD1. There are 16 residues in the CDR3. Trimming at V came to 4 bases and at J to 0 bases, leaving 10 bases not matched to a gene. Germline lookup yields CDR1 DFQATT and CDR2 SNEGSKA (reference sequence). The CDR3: CSATNKDRGLNTEAFF. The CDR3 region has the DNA TGCAGTGCTACGAATAAAGACAGGGGCCTGAACACTGAAGCTTTCTTT.

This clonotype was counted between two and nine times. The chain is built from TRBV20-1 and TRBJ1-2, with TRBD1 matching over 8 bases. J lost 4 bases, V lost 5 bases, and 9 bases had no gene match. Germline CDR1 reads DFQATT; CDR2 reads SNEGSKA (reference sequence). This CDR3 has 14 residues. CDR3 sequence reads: CSADQDRAIYGYTF. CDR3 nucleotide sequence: TGCAGTGCTGATCAGGACAGGGCGATCTATGGCTACACCTTC.

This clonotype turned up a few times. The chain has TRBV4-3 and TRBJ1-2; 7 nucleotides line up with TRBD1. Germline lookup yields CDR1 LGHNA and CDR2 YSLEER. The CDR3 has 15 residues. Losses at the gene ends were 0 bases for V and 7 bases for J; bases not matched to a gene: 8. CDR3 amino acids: CASSQDRQGSFGYTF. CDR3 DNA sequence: TGCGCCAGCAGCCAAGATCGACAGGGTTCGTTTGGCTACACCTTC.

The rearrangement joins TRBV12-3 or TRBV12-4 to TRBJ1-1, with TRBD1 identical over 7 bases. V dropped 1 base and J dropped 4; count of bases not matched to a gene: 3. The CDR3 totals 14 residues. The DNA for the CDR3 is TGTGCCAGCAGTTTAGACAGGGGTACCACTGAAGCTTTCTTT. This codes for CASSLDRGTTEAFF.

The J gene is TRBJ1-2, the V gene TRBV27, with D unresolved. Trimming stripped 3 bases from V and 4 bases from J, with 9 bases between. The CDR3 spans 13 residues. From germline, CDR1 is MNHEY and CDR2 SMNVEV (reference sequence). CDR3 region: CASSLSQTYGYTF. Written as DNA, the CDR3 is TGTGCCAGCAGTTTGTCTCAAACCTATGGCTACACCTTC.

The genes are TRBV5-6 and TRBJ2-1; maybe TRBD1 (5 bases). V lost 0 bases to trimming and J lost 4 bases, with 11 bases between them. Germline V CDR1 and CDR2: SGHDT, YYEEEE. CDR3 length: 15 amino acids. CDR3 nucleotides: TGTGCCAGCAGCTTGGCCTTGGGGCAGTACAATGAGCAGTTCTTC. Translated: CASSLALGQYNEQFF.

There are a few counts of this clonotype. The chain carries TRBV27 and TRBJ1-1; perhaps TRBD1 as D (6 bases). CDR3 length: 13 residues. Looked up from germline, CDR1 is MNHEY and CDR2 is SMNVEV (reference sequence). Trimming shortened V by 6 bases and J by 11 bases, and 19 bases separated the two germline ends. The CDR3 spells CASSREGTGMAFF. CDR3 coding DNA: TGTGCCAGCAGCAGAGAGGGTACAGGGATGGCTTTCTTT.

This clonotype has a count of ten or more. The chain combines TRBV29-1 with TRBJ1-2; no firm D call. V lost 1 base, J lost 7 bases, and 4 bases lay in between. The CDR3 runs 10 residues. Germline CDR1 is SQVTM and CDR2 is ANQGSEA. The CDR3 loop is CSVEGVGYTF. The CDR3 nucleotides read TGCAGCGTTGAAGGGGTTGGCTACACCTTC.

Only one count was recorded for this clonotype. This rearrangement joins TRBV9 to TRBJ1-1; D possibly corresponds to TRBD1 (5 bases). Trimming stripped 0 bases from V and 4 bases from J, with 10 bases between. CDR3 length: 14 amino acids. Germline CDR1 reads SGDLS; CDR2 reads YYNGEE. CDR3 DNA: TGTGCCAGCAGCGTAGGTGGGGGTTCCACTGAAGCTTTCTTT. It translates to CASSVGGGSTEAFF. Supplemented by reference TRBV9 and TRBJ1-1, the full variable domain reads DSGVTQTPKHLITATGQRVTLRCSPRSGDLSVYWYQQSLDQGLQFLIQYYNGEERAKGNILERFSAQQFPDLHSELNLSSLELGDSALYFCASSVGGGSTEAFFGQGTRLTVV.

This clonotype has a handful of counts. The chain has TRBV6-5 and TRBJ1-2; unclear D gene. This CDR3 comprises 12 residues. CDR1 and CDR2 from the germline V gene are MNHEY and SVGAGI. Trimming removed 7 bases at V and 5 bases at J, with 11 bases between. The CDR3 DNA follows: TGTGCCAGCACCGAGAATAGATATGGCTACACCTTC. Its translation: CASTENRYGYTF.

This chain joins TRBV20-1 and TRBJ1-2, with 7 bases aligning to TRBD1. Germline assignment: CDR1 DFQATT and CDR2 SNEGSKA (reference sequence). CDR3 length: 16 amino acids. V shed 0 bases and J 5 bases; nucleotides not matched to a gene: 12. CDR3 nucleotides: TGCAGTGCTAGAGACCTTAGGGACAGAGCGCCTTATGGCTACACCTTC. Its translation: CSARDLRDRAPYGYTF.

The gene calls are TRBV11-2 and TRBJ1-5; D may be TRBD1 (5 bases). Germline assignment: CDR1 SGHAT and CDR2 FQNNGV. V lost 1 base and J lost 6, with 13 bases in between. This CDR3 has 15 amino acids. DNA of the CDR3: TGTGCCAGCAGCTTAGGGGCTCTCCAGGGTCAGCCCCAGCATTTT. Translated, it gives CASSLGALQGQPQHF.

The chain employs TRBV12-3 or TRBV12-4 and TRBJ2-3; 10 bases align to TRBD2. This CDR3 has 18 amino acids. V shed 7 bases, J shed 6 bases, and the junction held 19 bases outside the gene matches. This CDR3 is CASNDRGRASGGLDTQYF. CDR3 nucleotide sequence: TGTGCCAGCAACGACAGGGGTCGGGCTAGCGGGGGTCTGGATACGCAGTATTTT.